A single sample is the source of the 5 T cell receptor beta chains below, sequenced in a study of CD8 T cells in ankylosing spondylitis. TCRdb called the 5' RACE reads again in MiXCR, with one record for every CDR3 protein. The sample includes about 250,000 distinct CDR3 sequences, more than 20% of them seen just once. The source material was blood, either unsorted or a sorted T cell fraction (not recorded which). The receptors derive from a male donor with ankylosing spondylitis or in good health (not recorded which).

This clonotype was found many times. The rearrangement links TRBV12-3 or TRBV12-4 to TRBJ2-5; weak D call: TRBD1 (6 bases). The CDR3 is made up of 13 amino acids. The germline V and J ends were trimmed by 5 bases and 5 bases, with 12 bases remaining between them. The CDR3: CASSPQGRETQYF. CDR3 DNA sequence: TGTGCCAGCAGTCCCCAGGGGCGGGAGACCCAGTACTTC.

This clonotype has a count of ten or more. The V and J genes are TRBV2 and TRBJ1-1, with TRBD1 matching 10 bases. Germline V gene data show CDR1 as SNHLY and CDR2 as FYNNEI. This CDR3 is 16 amino acids long. With V trimmed by 4 bases and J by 2 bases, 7 bases remained unmatched. In nucleotides, the CDR3 is TGTGCCAGCAGTGTGGGACAGGGGAATCTTAACACTGAAGCTTTCTTT. Translation gives CASSVGQGNLNTEAFF.

The V gene is TRBV18, the J gene TRBJ1-5, with 7 bases identical to TRBD1. V trimming: 3 bases; J trimming: 5 bases; junction bases outside the gene matches: 4. Germline CDR1 KGHSH, CDR2 LQKENI. The CDR3 is 14 amino acids. This CDR3 is CASSPGTADQPQHF. The DNA for the CDR3 is TGTGCCAGCTCACCGGGGACAGCCGATCAGCCCCAGCATTTT.

The gene calls are TRBV2 and TRBJ1-1; D gene unclear. From germline, CDR1 is SNHLY and CDR2 FYNNEI. V was cut by 4 bases and J by 2 bases, with 8 bases left in between. The CDR3 is 13 residues long. CDR3 loop: CASSVQSNTEAFF. CDR3 bases: TGTGCCAGCAGTGTGCAGAGTAACACTGAAGCTTTCTTT.

This sequence joins TRBV10-3 and TRBJ2-3; 8 bases map to TRBD2. After removal of 10 bases from V and 4 bases from J, the junction contained 7 bases not matched to a gene. The V gene's germline CDR1 is ENHRY and CDR2 SYGVKD. The CDR3 runs 13 residues. The CDR3 sequence is CATGLEIADTQYF. In DNA, the CDR3 is TGTGCCACGGGACTAGAGATTGCAGATACGCAGTATTTT.